This T cell receptor (beta chain) was captured by sequencing in a study of shared clonotypes between healthy human individuals. Germline V gene sequence: CDR1 SGHTA, CDR2 FQGNSA. V was pared by 4 bases and J by 1 base, with 16 bases between. This CDR3 has 16 amino acids. Many counts were recorded for this clone. Other DNA sequences from this sample encode an identical CDR3 as well. Deep-level running was used for the assay. Measured with immunoSEQ multiplex PCR; TCRdb has only the in-frame clones, and not every one. The sample carries over 400,000 clones, over 70% recorded once. The sequenced sample was PBMCs. This clonotype originated in a woman in her 40s in good health. Some clones in this sample may be carry-over from other donors' samples. The chain has TRBV7-2 and TRBJ1-2; the D is unclear. The DNA for the CDR3 is TGTGCCAGCAGCTCCCCCTGGGAGCTGATTAACTATGGCTACACCTTC. Protein sequence: CASSSPWELINYGYTF.